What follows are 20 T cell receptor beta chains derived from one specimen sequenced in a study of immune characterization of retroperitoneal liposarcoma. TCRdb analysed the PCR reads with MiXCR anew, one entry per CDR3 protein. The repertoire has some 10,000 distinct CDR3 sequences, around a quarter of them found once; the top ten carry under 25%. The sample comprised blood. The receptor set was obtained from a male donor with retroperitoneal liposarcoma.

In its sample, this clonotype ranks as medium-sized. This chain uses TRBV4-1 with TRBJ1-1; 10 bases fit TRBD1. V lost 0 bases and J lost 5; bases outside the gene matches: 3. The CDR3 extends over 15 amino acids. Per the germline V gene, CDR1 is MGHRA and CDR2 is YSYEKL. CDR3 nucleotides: TGCGCCAGCAGCCAAGATATGGGACAGGGGACTGAAGCTTTCTTT. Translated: CASSQDMGQGTEAFF.

The CDR3 protein is CASSEGGPSTQHF. For the CDR3, the DNA is TGTGCCAGCAGTGAAGGCGGCCCTTCGACCCAGCATTTT. This rearrangement joins TRBV6-1 to TRBJ1-5; no clear D gene. Germline-derived CDR1 and CDR2 are MNHNS and SASEGT. This CDR3 contains 13 residues. Trimming took off 1 base at V and 11 bases at J, with 12 bases between the two ends.

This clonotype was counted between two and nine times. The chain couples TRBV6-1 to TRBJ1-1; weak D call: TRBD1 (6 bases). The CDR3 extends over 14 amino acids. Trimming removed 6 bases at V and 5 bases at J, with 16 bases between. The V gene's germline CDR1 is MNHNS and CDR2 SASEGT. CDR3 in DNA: TGTGCCAGCAGCCCCGCTGGGGGCGGTACTGAAGCTTTCTTT. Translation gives CASSPAGGGTEAFF.

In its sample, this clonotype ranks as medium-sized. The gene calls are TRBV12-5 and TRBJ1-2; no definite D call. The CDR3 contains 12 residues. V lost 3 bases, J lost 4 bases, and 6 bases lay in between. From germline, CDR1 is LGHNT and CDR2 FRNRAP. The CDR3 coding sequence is TGTGCTAGTGGTTTTGACACCTATGGCTACACCTTC. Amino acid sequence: CASGFDTYGYTF.

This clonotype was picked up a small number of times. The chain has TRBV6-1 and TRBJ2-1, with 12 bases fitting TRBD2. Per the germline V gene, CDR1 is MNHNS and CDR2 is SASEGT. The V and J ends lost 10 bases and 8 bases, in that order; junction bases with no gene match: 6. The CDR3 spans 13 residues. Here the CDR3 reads CATSSGGAYEQFF. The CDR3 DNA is TGTGCCACCTCTAGCGGGGGGGCCTATGAGCAGTTCTTC.

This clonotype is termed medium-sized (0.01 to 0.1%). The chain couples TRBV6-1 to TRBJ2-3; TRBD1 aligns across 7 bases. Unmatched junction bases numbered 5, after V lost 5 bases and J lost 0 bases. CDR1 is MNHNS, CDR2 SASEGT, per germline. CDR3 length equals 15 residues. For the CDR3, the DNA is TGTGCCAGCAGTTCCAGGGGGTTTAGCACAGATACGCAGTATTTT. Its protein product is CASSSRGFSTDTQYF.

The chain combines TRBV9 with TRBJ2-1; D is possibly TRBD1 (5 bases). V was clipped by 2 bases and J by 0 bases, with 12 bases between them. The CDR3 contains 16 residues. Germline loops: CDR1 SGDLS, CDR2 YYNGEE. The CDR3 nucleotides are TGTGCCAGCAGCGTCAGTCAGGGCGGCTCCTACAATGAGCAGTTCTTC. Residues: CASSVSQGGSYNEQFF.

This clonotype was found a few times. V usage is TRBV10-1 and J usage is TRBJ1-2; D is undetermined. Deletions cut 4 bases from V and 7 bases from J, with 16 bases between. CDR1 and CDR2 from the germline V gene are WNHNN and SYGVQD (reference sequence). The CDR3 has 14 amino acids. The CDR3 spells CASSAPGRWGGYTF. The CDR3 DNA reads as TGCGCCAGCAGTGCCCCGGGCCGGTGGGGTGGCTACACCTTC.

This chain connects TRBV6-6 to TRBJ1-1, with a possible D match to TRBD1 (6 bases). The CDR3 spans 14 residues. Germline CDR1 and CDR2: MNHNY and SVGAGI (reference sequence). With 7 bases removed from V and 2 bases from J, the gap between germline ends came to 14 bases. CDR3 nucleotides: TGTGCCAGCACTAGGGGGGTCGGAAACACTGAAGCTTTCTTT. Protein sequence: CASTRGVGNTEAFF.

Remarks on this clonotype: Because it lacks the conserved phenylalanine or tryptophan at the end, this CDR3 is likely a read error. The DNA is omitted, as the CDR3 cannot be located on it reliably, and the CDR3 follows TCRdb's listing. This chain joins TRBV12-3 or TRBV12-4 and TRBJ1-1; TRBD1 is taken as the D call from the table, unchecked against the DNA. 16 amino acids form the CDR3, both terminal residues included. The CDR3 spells CASSLEAAPMATPSVR.

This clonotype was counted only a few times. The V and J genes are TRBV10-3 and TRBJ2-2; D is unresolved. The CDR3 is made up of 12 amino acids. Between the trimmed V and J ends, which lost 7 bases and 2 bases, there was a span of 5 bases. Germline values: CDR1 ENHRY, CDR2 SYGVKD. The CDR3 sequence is CAIKKNTGELFF. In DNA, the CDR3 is TGTGCCATCAAAAAAAACACCGGGGAGCTGTTTTTT.

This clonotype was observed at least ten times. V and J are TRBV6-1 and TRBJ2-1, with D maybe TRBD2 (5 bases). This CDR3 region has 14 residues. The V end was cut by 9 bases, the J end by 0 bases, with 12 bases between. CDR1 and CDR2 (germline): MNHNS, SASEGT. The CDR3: CASMDLPSYNEQFF. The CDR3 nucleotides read TGTGCCAGTATGGACTTACCCTCCTACAATGAGCAGTTCTTC.

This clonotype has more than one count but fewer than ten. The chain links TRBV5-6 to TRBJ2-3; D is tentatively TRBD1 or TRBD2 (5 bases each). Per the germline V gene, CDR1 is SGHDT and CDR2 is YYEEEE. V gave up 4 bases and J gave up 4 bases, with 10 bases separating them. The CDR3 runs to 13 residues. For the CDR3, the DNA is TGTGCCAGCAGCCTCCCGGGGCCAGATACGCAGTATTTT. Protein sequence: CASSLPGPDTQYF.

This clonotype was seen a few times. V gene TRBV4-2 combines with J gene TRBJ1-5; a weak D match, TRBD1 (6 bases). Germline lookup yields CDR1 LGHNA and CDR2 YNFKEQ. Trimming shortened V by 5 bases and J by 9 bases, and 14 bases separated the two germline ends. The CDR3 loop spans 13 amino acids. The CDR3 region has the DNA TGTGCCAGCAGCTCACGGCAGGGGATGCCCCAGCATTTT. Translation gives CASSSRQGMPQHF.

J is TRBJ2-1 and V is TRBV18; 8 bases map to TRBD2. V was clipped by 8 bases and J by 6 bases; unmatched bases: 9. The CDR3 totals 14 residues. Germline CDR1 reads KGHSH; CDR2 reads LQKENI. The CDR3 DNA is TGTGCCAGCGGACGGGGGGGAAGGAGCAATGAGCAGTTCTTC. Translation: CASGRGGRSNEQFF.

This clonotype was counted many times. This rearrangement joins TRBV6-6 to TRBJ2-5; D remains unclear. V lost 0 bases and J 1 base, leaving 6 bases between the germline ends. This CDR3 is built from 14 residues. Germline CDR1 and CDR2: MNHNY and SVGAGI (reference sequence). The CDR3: CASSYSGGQETQYF. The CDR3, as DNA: TGTGCCAGCAGTTACTCTGGTGGCCAAGAGACCCAGTACTTC.

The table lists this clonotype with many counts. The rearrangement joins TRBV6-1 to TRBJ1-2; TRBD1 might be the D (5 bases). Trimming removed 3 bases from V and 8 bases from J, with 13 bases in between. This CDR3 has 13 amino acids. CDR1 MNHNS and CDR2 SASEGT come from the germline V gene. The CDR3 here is CASSEWGQGGYTF. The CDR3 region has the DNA TGTGCCAGCAGTGAGTGGGGCCAGGGCGGCTACACCTTC.

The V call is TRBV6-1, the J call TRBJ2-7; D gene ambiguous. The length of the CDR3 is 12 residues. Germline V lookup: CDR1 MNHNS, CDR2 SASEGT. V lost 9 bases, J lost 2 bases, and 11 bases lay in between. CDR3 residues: CASSTRPYEQYF. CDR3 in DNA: TGTGCCAGTTCGACCCGACCCTACGAGCAGTACTTC.

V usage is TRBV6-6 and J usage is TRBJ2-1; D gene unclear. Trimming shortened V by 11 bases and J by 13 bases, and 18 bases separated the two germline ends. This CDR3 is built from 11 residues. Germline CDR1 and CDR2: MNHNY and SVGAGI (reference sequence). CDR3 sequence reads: CAGFWMADQFF. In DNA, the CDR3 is TGTGCCGGGTTTTGGATGGCCGACCAGTTCTTC.

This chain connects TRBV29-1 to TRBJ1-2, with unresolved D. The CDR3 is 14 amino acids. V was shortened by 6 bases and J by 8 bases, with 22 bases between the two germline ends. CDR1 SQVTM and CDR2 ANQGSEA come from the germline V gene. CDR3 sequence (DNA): TGCAGCGTCTTAACCGGACGGGAGCCGGGGGGCTACACCTTC. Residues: CSVLTGREPGGYTF.